Below, 26 T cell receptor beta chains from the same sample are listed, as sequenced in a study of CDR3 diversity in severe acne. TCRdb re-called the PCR reads with MiXCR, one entry per CDR3 protein. The data show over 70,000 distinct CDR3 sequences, over 40% seen once. The sample comprised blood. The receptors derive from a male donor in good health, without acne.

This clonotype was seen repeatedly, ten times or more. The CDR3 sequence is CASSRTASSGANVLTF. The DNA of the CDR3 is TGTGCCAGCAGCCGGACCGCGAGCTCTGGGGCCAACGTCCTGACTTTC. The J gene is TRBJ2-6, the V gene TRBV7-6; no reliable D call. This CDR3 is built from 16 residues. The germline gives CDR1 SGHVS, CDR2 FNYEAQ. V was shortened by 5 bases and J by 0 bases, with 11 bases between the two germline ends.

The chain couples TRBV20-1 to TRBJ2-5, with D possibly TRBD2 on 6 matching bases. V shed 0 bases and J shed 9 bases, with 20 bases lying between them. The CDR3 spans 15 residues. The germline V gene encodes CDR1 DFQATT and CDR2 SNEGSKA (reference sequence). In nucleotides, the CDR3 is TGCAGTGCTAGAGATTTAGGAGGGCCGGATCAGCCCCAGTACTTC. This translates into CSARDLGGPDQPQYF.

The CDR3 DNA reads TGCGCCAGCAGCCCCCGGGGGGGACACGTGGCTGAAGCTTTCTTT. Translating it yields CASSPRGGHVAEAFF. The rearrangement links TRBV4-1 to TRBJ1-1; tentative D call: TRBD1 (6 bases). From germline, CDR1 is MGHRA and CDR2 YSYEKL. The V end was cut by 4 bases, the J end by 6 bases, with 18 bases between. The CDR3 is 15 residues long.

The rearrangement uses TRBV18 and TRBJ1-4; D not certain. This CDR3 is 13 amino acids long. Germline V gives CDR1 KGHSH, CDR2 LQKENI. V was trimmed by 4 bases and J by 6 bases, leaving 9 bases between them. The CDR3 sequence is CASSQASDEKLFF. The CDR3 bases are TGTGCCAGCTCACAGGCTTCCGATGAAAAACTGTTTTTT. The entire variable domain, with the rest obtained from reference TRBV18 and TRBJ1-4, is as follows: NAGVMQNPRHLVRRRGQEARLRCSPMKGHSHVYWYRQLPEEGLKFMVYLQKENIIDESGMPKERFSAEFPKEGPSILRIQQVVRGDSAAYFCASSQASDEKLFFGSGTQLSVL.

The sample holds a few counts of this clonotype. The V call is TRBV2, the J call TRBJ2-3; D is perhaps TRBD2 (5 bases). Trimming removed 11 bases from V and 0 bases from J, with 15 bases in between. CDR3 length equals 14 residues. CDR1 and CDR2 from the germline V gene are SNHLY and FYNNEI. Here the CDR3 DNA reads TGTGCCGGAGCAGCCCTAGCTAGCACAGATACGCAGTATTTT. The encoded protein is CAGAALASTDTQYF.

J is TRBJ1-1 and V is TRBV10-2; D gene uncertain. Per germline, CDR1 WSHSY and CDR2 SAAADI. The CDR3 sequence is 14 residues long. Trimming stripped 6 bases from V and 4 bases from J, with 15 bases between. The CDR3 loop reads CASSRTAPSTEAFF. The CDR3 DNA reads TGCGCCAGCAGCAGGACGGCGCCCAGCACTGAAGCTTTCTTT.

This clonotype was observed many times. The chain uses TRBV6-5 and TRBJ2-7, with D perhaps TRBD1 (5 bases). Between the trimmed V and J ends, which lost 2 bases and 2 bases, there was a span of 7 bases. Per the germline V gene, CDR1 is MNHEY and CDR2 is SVGAGI. The CDR3 is made up of 13 amino acids. The CDR3 loop is CASSYQGAYEQYF. The CDR3 DNA reads TGTGCCAGCAGTTACCAAGGGGCCTACGAGCAGTACTTC.

The chain is built from TRBV7-3 and TRBJ2-5; 7 nucleotides align to TRBD2. CDR3 length: 13 residues. CDR1 and CDR2 (germline): SGHTA, FQGTGA. V dropped 8 bases and J dropped 4; count of bases not matched to a gene: 7. The CDR3 sequence is CASARGRGETQYF. The CDR3 DNA follows: TGTGCCAGCGCGCGGGGGAGGGGAGAGACCCAGTACTTC. The full variable domain, with the rest looked up from reference TRBV7-3 and TRBJ2-5, is GAGVSQTPSNKVTEKGKYVELRCDPISGHTALYWYRQSLGQGPEFLIYFQGTGAADDSGLPNDRFFAVRPEGSVSTLKIQRTERGDSAVYLCASARGRGETQYFGPGTRLLVL.

V and J are TRBV24-1 and TRBJ2-5; perhaps TRBD2 as D (7 bases). The CDR3 runs 17 residues. The germline gives CDR1 KGHDR, CDR2 SFDVKD. V lost 3 bases, J lost 3 bases, and 19 bases lay in between. In DNA, the CDR3 is TGTGCCACCAGTGATCGGGGGCAAAGCGGGAACAAAGAGACCCAGTACTTC. Translating it yields CATSDRGQSGNKETQYF.

This clonotype was seen at least ten times. The V gene is TRBV11-2, the J gene TRBJ1-1; a possible D gene is TRBD1 (5 bases). The germline gives CDR1 SGHAT, CDR2 FQNNGV. The V end was cut by 1 base, the J end by 0 bases, with 15 bases between. The CDR3 has 17 amino acids. CDR3 in amino acids: CASSLGRGGNMNTEAFF. The CDR3 DNA is TGTGCCAGCAGCTTAGGGCGGGGGGGTAACATGAACACTGAAGCTTTCTTT.

V usage is TRBV9 and J usage is TRBJ2-5, with 13 bases fitting TRBD2. CDR1 and CDR2 from the germline V gene are SGDLS and YYNGEE. There are 17 residues in the CDR3. The V segment lost 2 bases and the J segment 5 bases; nucleotides outside the gene matches: 9. The CDR3, as DNA: TGTGCCAGCAGCGTTCATACTAGCGGGGGGGCTGGGGAGACCCAGTACTTC. Residues: CASSVHTSGGAGETQYF.

In its sample, this clonotype was seen many times. The V gene is TRBV6-5, the J gene TRBJ1-1, with 10 bases lining up with TRBD1. V lost 2 bases, J lost 4 bases, and 7 bases stayed unmatched. The CDR3 totals 16 residues. Germline assignment: CDR1 MNHEY and CDR2 SVGAGI. The CDR3 region is CASSYARDRGITEAFF. The CDR3 coding sequence is TGTGCCAGCAGTTACGCGAGGGACAGGGGCATCACTGAAGCTTTCTTT.

As concerns this clonotype: The CDR3 does not close with the conserved phenylalanine or tryptophan, likely indicating a read error. The limits of the CDR3 on the DNA are not certain, so only TCRdb's listed CDR3 is given. This rearrangement joins TRBV29-1 to TRBJ2-3; the D call TRBD1 from the table was never checked on the DNA. The germline CDR1 and CDR2 sequences are SQVTM and ANQGSEA. The CDR3 contains 14 residues when both ends are counted. The CDR3 loop is CSVSGGYGGGTQYL.

In its sample, this clonotype is medium-sized. CDR3 in amino acids: CASSYEGGEQYF. The CDR3 DNA follows: TGTGCCAGCAGTTACGAAGGAGGCGAGCAGTACTTC. J is TRBJ2-7 and V is TRBV6-6, with TRBD2 as a possible D gene (5 bases). The CDR3 runs 12 residues. Germline lookup yields CDR1 MNHNY and CDR2 SVGAGI (reference sequence). V dropped 2 bases and J dropped 6 bases, with 8 bases sitting between them.

The chain uses TRBV15 and TRBJ1-5, with D possibly TRBD1 on 5 matching bases. The CDR3 has 12 amino acids. Germline-derived CDR1 and CDR2 are LNHNV and YYDKDF (reference sequence). Trimming pared 3 bases from V and 7 bases from J, leaving 7 bases between. The CDR3 reads CATSSEGQPQHF. The CDR3 bases are TGTGCCACCAGCAGTGAGGGGCAGCCCCAGCATTTT.

This rearrangement joins TRBV9 to TRBJ2-2, with D hard to call. The ends were cut back, 4 bases at V and 1 base at J, with 11 bases in the middle. This CDR3 region has 15 residues. The germline V gene encodes CDR1 SGDLS and CDR2 YYNGEE. CDR3 loop: CASSPRLQNTGELFF. CDR3 DNA sequence: TGTGCCAGCAGCCCGCGACTCCAGAACACCGGGGAGCTGTTTTTT.

This sequence joins TRBV19 and TRBJ1-1, with a possible D match to TRBD1 (6 bases). Trimming stripped 3 bases from V and 8 bases from J, with 13 bases between. The CDR3 consists of 13 residues. Germline CDR1 and CDR2: LNHDA and SQIVND (reference sequence). CDR3 residues: CASSMGTGTEAFF. As DNA, the CDR3 is TGTGCCAGTAGTATGGGTACAGGGACCGAAGCTTTCTTT.

The V and J genes are TRBV10-3 and TRBJ2-7, with 10 positions matching TRBD2. With V trimmed by 8 bases and J by 3 bases, 4 bases remained unmatched. This CDR3 region has 13 residues. Germline V gene data show CDR1 as ENHRY and CDR2 as SYGVKD. The CDR3 protein is CAIRLAGDYEQYF. Written as DNA, the CDR3 is TGTGCCATCCGTCTAGCGGGAGACTACGAGCAGTACTTC.

The gene calls are TRBV5-6 and TRBJ2-5; possible D gene TRBD2, 5 bases. V was shortened by 5 bases and J by 9 bases, with 20 bases between the two germline ends. The germline V gene has CDR1 SGHDT and CDR2 YYEEEE. CDR3 length: 14 residues. The CDR3 spells CASSDEPGRRSQYF. CDR3 DNA: TGTGCCAGCAGTGATGAGCCAGGCCGGAGGTCCCAGTACTTC.

The V and J genes are TRBV9 and TRBJ2-7, with 12 nucleotides matching TRBD2. Germline V gene data show CDR1 as SGDLS and CDR2 as YYNGEE. V shed 5 bases, J shed 3 bases, and the junction held 18 bases outside the gene matches. The length of the CDR3 is 19 residues. Here the CDR3 reads CASRPPGLAGGPPLYEQYF. The CDR3 DNA is TGTGCCAGCAGGCCTCCGGGGCTAGCGGGAGGGCCTCCTCTCTACGAGCAGTACTTC. Using reference TRBV9 and TRBJ2-7 for the parts outside the CDR3, the full variable domain is DSGVTQTPKHLITATGQRVTLRCSPRSGDLSVYWYQQSLDQGLQFLIQYYNGEERAKGNILERFSAQQFPDLHSELNLSSLELGDSALYFCASRPPGLAGGPPLYEQYFGPGTRLTVT.

This clonotype was observed at least ten times. The rearrangement joins TRBV18 to TRBJ2-5; D not resolved. The V gene lost 0 bases and the J gene lost 9 bases, with 14 bases spanning the gap. The CDR3 sequence is 14 residues long. Germline V lookup: CDR1 KGHSH, CDR2 LQKENI. The CDR3 DNA follows: TGTGCCAGCTCACCACCGGCGTATCCCTGGGCCCAGTACTTC. This codes for CASSPPAYPWAQYF.

The chain has TRBV20-1 and TRBJ2-7; the D gene is possibly TRBD2 (5 bases). V was clipped by 5 bases and J by 2 bases, with 13 bases between them. There are 13 residues in the CDR3. Germline V lookup: CDR1 DFQATT, CDR2 SNEGSKA (reference sequence). The CDR3 loop is CSASRAKAYEQYF. The CDR3 nucleotides are TGCAGTGCTTCGCGGGCCAAGGCCTACGAGCAGTACTTC.

The table lists this clonotype with many counts. The V gene is TRBV12-3 or TRBV12-4, the J gene TRBJ2-5; 8 nucleotides line up with TRBD2. The CDR3 runs 15 residues. Trimming at V came to 1 base and at J to 9 bases, leaving 10 bases not matched to a gene. Here the CDR3 DNA reads TGTGCCAGCAGTTTAGATCGGGGCCCGGGGGGGGCCCAGTACTTC. Translated: CASSLDRGPGGAQYF.

This clonotype was counted a few times. V and J are TRBV7-2 and TRBJ2-5; TRBD2 matches at 10 bases. CDR1 and CDR2 from the germline V gene are SGHTA and FQGNSA. CDR3 length: 15 residues. The V segment lost 1 base and the J segment 5 bases; nucleotides outside the gene matches: 4. CDR3 DNA sequence: TGTGCCAGCAGCTTAGTGCGGGGACTAGCGGAGACCCAGTACTTC. The encoded protein is CASSLVRGLAETQYF.

This clonotype was picked up many times. The CDR3 sequence is CASSPMAVRTYEQYF. The CDR3 region has the DNA TGTGCCAGCAGCCCAATGGCGGTCAGGACCTACGAGCAGTACTTC. The V call is TRBV7-9, the J call TRBJ2-7; D not certain. The CDR3 runs 15 residues. V shed 5 bases and J shed 2 bases, with 16 bases lying between them. Germline V gene data show CDR1 as SEHNR and CDR2 as FQNEAQ (reference sequence). Combining the CDR3 with reference TRBV7-9 and TRBJ2-7 gives the whole variable domain DTGVSQNPRHKITKRGQNVTFRCDPISEHNRLYWYRQTLGQGPEFLTYFQNEAQLEKSRLLSDRFSAERPKGSFSTLEIQRTEQGDSAMYLCASSPMAVRTYEQYFGPGTRLTVT.

The V call is TRBV7-9, the J call TRBJ2-7, with D unclear. Looked up from germline, CDR1 is SEHNR and CDR2 is FQNEAQ (reference sequence). V gave up 6 bases and J gave up 7 bases, with 22 bases separating them. The length of the CDR3 is 15 residues. The CDR3 region is CASSSSGPKSGEQYF. DNA for the CDR3: TGTGCCAGCAGTTCCTCCGGGCCCAAGTCCGGGGAGCAGTACTTC.